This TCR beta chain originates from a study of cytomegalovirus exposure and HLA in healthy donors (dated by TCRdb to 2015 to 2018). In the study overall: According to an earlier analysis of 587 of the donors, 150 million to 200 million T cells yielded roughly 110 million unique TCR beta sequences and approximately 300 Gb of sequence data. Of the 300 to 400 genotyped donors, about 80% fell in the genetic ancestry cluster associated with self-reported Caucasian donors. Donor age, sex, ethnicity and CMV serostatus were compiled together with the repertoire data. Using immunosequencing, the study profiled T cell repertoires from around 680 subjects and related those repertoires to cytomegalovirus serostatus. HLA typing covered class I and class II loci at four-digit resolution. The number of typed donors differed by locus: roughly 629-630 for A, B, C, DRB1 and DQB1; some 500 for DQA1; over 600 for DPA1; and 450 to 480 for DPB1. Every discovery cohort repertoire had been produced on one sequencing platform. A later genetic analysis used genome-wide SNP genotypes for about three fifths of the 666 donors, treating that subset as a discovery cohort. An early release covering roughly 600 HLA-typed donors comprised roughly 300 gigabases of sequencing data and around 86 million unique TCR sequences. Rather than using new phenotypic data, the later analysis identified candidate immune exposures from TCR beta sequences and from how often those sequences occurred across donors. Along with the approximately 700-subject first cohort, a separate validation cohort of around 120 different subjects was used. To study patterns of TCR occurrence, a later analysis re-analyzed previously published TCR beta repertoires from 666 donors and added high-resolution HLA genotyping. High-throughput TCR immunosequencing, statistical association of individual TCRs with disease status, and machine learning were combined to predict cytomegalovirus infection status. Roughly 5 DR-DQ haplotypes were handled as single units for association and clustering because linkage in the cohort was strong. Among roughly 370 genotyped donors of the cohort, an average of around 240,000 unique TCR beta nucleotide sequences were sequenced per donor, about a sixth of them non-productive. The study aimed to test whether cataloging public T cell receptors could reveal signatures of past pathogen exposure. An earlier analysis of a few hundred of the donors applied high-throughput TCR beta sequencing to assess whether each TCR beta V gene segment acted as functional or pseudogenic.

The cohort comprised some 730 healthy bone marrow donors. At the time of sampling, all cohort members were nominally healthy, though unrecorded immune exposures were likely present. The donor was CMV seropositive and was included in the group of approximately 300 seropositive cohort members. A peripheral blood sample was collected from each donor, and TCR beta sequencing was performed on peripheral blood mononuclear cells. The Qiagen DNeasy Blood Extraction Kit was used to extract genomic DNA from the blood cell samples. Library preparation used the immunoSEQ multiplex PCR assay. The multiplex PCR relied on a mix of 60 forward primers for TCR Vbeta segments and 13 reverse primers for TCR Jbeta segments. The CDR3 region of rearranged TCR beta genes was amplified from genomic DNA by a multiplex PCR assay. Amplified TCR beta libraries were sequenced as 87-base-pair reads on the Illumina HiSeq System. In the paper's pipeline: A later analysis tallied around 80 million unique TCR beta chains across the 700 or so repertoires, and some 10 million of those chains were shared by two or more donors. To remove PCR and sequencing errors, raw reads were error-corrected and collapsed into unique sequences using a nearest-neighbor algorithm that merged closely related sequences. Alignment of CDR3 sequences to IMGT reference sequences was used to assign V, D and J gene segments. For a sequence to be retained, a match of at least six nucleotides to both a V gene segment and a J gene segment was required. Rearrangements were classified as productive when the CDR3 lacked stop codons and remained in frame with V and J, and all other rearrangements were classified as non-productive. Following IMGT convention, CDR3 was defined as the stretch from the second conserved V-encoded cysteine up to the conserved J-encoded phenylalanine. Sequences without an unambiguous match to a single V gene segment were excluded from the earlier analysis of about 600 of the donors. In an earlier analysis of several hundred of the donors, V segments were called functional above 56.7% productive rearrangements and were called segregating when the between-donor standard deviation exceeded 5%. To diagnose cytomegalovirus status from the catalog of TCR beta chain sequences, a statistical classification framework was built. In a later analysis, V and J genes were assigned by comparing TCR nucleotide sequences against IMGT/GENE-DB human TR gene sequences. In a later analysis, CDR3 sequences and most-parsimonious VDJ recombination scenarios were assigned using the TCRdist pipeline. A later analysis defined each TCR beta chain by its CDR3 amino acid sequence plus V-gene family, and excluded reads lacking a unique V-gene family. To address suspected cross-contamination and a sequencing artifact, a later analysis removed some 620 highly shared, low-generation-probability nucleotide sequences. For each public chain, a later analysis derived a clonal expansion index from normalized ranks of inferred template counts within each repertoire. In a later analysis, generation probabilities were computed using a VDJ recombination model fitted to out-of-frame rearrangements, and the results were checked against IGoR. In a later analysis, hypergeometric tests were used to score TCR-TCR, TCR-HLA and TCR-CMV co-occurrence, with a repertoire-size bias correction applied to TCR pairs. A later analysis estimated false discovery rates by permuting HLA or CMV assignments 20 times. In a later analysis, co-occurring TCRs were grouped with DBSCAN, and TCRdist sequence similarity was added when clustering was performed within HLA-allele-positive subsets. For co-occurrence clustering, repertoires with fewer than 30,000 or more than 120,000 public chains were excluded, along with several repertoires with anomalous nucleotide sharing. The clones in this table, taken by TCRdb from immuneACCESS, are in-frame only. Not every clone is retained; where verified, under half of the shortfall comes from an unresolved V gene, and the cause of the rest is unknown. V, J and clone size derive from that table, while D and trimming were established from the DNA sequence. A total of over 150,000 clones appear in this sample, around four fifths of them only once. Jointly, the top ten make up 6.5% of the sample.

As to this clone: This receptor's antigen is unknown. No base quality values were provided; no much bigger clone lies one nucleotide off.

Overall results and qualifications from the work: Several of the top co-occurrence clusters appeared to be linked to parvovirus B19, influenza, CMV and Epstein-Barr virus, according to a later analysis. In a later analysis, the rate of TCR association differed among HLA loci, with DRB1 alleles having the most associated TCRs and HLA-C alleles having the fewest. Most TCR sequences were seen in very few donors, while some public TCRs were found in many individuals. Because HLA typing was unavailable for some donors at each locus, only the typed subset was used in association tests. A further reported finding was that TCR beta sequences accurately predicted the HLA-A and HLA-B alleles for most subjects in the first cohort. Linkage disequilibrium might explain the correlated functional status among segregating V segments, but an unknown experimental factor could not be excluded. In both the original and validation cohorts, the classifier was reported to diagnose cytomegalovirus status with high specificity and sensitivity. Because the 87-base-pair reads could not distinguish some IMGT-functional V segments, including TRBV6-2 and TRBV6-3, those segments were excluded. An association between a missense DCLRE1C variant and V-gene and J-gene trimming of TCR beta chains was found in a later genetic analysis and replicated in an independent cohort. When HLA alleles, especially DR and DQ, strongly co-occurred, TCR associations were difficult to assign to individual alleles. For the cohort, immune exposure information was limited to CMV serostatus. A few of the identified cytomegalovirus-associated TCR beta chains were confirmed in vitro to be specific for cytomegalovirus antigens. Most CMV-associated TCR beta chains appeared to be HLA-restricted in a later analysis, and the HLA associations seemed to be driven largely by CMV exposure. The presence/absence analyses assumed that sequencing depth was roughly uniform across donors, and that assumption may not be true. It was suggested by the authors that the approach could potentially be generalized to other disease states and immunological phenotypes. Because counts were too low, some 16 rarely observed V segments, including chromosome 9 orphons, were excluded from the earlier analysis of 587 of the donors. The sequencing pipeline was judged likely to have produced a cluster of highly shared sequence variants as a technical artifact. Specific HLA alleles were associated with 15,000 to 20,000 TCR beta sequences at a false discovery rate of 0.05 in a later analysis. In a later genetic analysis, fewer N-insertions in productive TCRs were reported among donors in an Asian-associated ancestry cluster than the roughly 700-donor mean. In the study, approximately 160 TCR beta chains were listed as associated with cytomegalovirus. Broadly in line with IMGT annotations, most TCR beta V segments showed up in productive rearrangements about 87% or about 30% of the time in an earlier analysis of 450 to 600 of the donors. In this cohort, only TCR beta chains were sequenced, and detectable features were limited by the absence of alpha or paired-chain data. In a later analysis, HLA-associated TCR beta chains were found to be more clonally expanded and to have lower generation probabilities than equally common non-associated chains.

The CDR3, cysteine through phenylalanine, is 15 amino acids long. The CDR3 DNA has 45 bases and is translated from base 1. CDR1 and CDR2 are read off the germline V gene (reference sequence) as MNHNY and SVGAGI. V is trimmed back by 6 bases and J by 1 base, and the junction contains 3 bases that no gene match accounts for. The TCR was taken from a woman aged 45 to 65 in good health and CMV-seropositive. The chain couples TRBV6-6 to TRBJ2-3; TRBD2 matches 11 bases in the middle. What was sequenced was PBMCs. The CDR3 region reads CASSRGLAGTDTQYF. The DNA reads TGTGCCAGCAGCCGGGGACTAGCGGGCACAGATACGCAGTATTTT.